The entry below gives a single T cell receptor (beta chain) sequence along with its context. V was pared by 2 bases and J by 4 bases, with 10 bases of the junction left unmatched. Germline values: CDR1 LGHNA, CDR2 YNFKEQ. CDR3 length equals 16 residues. Assay: immunoSEQ multiplex PCR; the TCRdb copy retains only in-frame clones and omits some. This sample has more than 300,000 clones, with more than 85% found just once. Adults between roughly 18 and 90 years of age took part from about two dozen US areas. Grouping used clinical history reported by participants in a survey and questionnaire. Donors of Cohort 3 who recovered were those that had two negative PCRs, clearance, or symptom resolution. This sample was included in a study of blood T cell repertoires in COVID-19. Looking at the study overall: From T cells, B-cell-depleted T cells, or PBMCs came the material, which was cDNA or gDNA.

The sequenced sample consisted of PBMCs or T cells enriched from blood (not recorded which). The rearrangement links TRBV4-2 to TRBJ1-2; 7 bases agree with TRBD1. This clonotype originated in a woman in her twenties or thirties who had recovered from COVID-19. The CDR3 coding sequence is TGTGCCAGCAGCCAACAGAAGACAGGGATAATCTATGGCTACACCTTC. This gives the protein CASSQQKTGIIYGYTF.